This is a list of T cell receptor beta chains from one sample in a study of identical twins. TCRdb re-called the 5' RACE reads with MiXCR, one entry per CDR3 protein. Of over 600,000 distinct CDR3 sequences listed, about 20% were seen once; the top ten hold roughly 4%. The data were also submitted as part of a second study, on T cells expressing NK-cell markers.

Source material: PBMCs. The receptors come from a woman under 30 in good health. CDR3s include the opening cysteine and the closing phenylalanine or tryptophan. The D gene is left open where the match is weak. Expanded clones get a size class; other rows say once, few or many, or leave the size out.

len: 18; abundance: many; v_gene: TRBV6-5; j_gene: TRBJ2-6; d_gene: .; CDR3nt: TGTGCCAGCAGTTACTCAGGCTCACAGCTCTCTGGGGCCAACGTCCTGACTTTC; CDR3aa: CASSYSGSQLSGANVLTF
len: 19; abundance: few; v_gene: TRBV10-3; j_gene: TRBJ2-6; d_gene: TRBD2; CDR3nt: TGTGCCATCAGTGAAAGTCCGCGGGGGAGCCGCTCTGGGGCCAACGTCCTGACTTTC; CDR3aa: CAISESPRGSRSGANVLTF
len: 17; abundance: .; v_gene: TRBV6-5; j_gene: TRBJ2-1; d_gene: TRBD2; CDR3nt: TGTGCCAGCAGTTACCCTATAGCGGGAGGGGCTGAGGATGAGCAGTTCTTC; CDR3aa: CASSYPIAGGAEDEQFF
len: 15; abundance: .; v_gene: TRBV6-2/TRBV6-3; j_gene: TRBJ2-7; d_gene: TRBD2; CDR3nt: TGTGCCAGCAGGCCTCGGTTAGCGGGAGGCTACGAGCAGTACTTC; CDR3aa: CASRPRLAGGYEQYF
len: 16; abundance: few; v_gene: TRBV27; j_gene: TRBJ1-2; d_gene: TRBD1; CDR3nt: TGTGCCAGCAGTTTATTGGGGACAGAAACTAACTATGGCTACACCTTC; CDR3aa: CASSLLGTETNYGYTF
len: 15; abundance: .; v_gene: TRBV9; j_gene: TRBJ1-1; d_gene: .; CDR3nt: TGTGCCAGCGGACTTGCGGGGGCGGAGGACACTGAAGCTTTCTTT; CDR3aa: CASGLAGAEDTEAFF
len: 13; abundance: .; v_gene: TRBV5-1; j_gene: TRBJ2-7; d_gene: TRBD1; CDR3nt: TGCGCCAGCAGCAAGGGACAGGGGGACGAGCAGTACTTC; CDR3aa: CASSKGQGDEQYF
len: 14; abundance: many; v_gene: TRBV20-1; j_gene: TRBJ2-1; d_gene: .; CDR3nt: TGCAGTGCTAGTCGGACAGACCCATACAATGAGCAGTTCTTC; CDR3aa: CSASRTDPYNEQFF
len: 10; abundance: .; v_gene: TRBV29-1; j_gene: TRBJ1-1; d_gene: .; CDR3nt: TGCAGCATGGGCCATACTGAAGCTTTCTTT; CDR3aa: CSMGHTEAFF
len: 13; abundance: few; v_gene: TRBV20-1; j_gene: TRBJ2-3; d_gene: .; CDR3nt: TGCAGTGCTACGTGGGAGACCACAGATACGCAGTATTTT; CDR3aa: CSATWETTDTQYF
len: 15; abundance: .; v_gene: TRBV12-3/TRBV12-4; j_gene: TRBJ1-1; d_gene: .; CDR3nt: TGTGCCAGCAGTTTAGGACCGAGGCGGAACACTGAAGCTTTCTTT; CDR3aa: CASSLGPRRNTEAFF
len: 15; abundance: few; v_gene: TRBV6-1; j_gene: TRBJ1-2; d_gene: .; CDR3nt: TGTGCCAGCAGCCGACCCGGCGTCAGCTACTATGACTACACCTTC; CDR3aa: CASSRPGVSYYDYTF
len: 14; abundance: once; v_gene: TRBV25-1; j_gene: TRBJ2-3; d_gene: .; CDR3nt: TGTGCCAGCAGTGAACCCGCGGGCACAGATACGCAGTATTTT; CDR3aa: CASSEPAGTDTQYF
len: 15; abundance: few; v_gene: TRBV28; j_gene: TRBJ2-3; d_gene: .; CDR3nt: TGTGCCAGCAGTTTATATGCTAGAAAGACAGATACGCAGTATTTT; CDR3aa: CASSLYARKTDTQYF
len: 13; abundance: many; v_gene: TRBV6-1; j_gene: TRBJ2-3; d_gene: .; CDR3nt: TGTGCCAGCATAATGTCCCGAGGAGATACGCAGTATTTT; CDR3aa: CASIMSRGDTQYF
len: 16; abundance: .; v_gene: TRBV27; j_gene: TRBJ2-3; d_gene: .; CDR3nt: TGTGCCAGCAAACGACGCGGGCCTTACCCCACAGATACGCAGTATTTT; CDR3aa: CASKRRGPYPTDTQYF
len: 16; abundance: .; v_gene: TRBV18; j_gene: TRBJ2-2; d_gene: TRBD1; CDR3nt: TGTGCCAGCTCACCACAGCCGACAGGGATGGCCGGGGAGCTGTTTTTT; CDR3aa: CASSPQPTGMAGELFF
len: 14; abundance: few; v_gene: TRBV29-1; j_gene: TRBJ2-2; d_gene: .; CDR3nt: TGCAGCGTTGGGACAGCGAGTAACACCGGGGAGCTGTTTTTT; CDR3aa: CSVGTASNTGELFF
len: 15; abundance: few; v_gene: TRBV11-2; j_gene: TRBJ2-1; d_gene: .; CDR3nt: TGTGCCAGCAGCTTAACTCCACGCTCCTACAATGAGCAGTTCTTC; CDR3aa: CASSLTPRSYNEQFF
len: 13; abundance: .; v_gene: TRBV29-1; j_gene: TRBJ2-7; d_gene: .; CDR3nt: TGCAGCGTTCGGTACACTTTAAACTACGAGCAGTACTTC; CDR3aa: CSVRYTLNYEQYF
len: 15; abundance: .; v_gene: TRBV9; j_gene: TRBJ2-3; d_gene: TRBD2; CDR3nt: TGTGCCAGCACGATAAGCGGGGGGGAGGCAGATACGCAGTATTTT; CDR3aa: CASTISGGEADTQYF
len: 12; abundance: .; v_gene: TRBV7-8; j_gene: TRBJ1-2; d_gene: .; CDR3nt: TGTGCCAGCAGCTGGCGCATGAATGGCTACACCTTC; CDR3aa: CASSWRMNGYTF
len: 13; abundance: many; v_gene: TRBV5-1; j_gene: TRBJ1-1; d_gene: .; CDR3nt: TGCGCCAGCAGCTTGTTCCCGGGACAATTCACTTTCTTT; CDR3aa: CASSLFPGQFTFF
len: 14; abundance: many; v_gene: TRBV3-1; j_gene: TRBJ2-7; d_gene: .; CDR3nt: TGTGCCAGCAGCCGGAGGGGGAGCGGATACGAGCAGTACTTC; CDR3aa: CASSRRGSGYEQYF
len: 14; abundance: .; v_gene: TRBV7-6; j_gene: TRBJ2-3; d_gene: .; CDR3nt: TGTGCCAGCAGTTCCGGGCTCCGGGGAGATACGCAGTATTTT; CDR3aa: CASSSGLRGDTQYF
len: 14; abundance: .; v_gene: TRBV20-1; j_gene: TRBJ2-1; d_gene: TRBD2; CDR3nt: TGCAGTGCCCTAGGCGGGAGGCCCCTAGATGAGCAGTTCTTC; CDR3aa: CSALGGRPLDEQFF
len: 14; abundance: .; v_gene: TRBV28; j_gene: TRBJ1-3; d_gene: .; CDR3nt: TGTGCCATGGGTCCCGGGCTCCTCGGAAACACCATATATTTT; CDR3aa: CAMGPGLLGNTIYF
len: 17; abundance: few; v_gene: TRBV12-3/TRBV12-4; j_gene: TRBJ2-1; d_gene: TRBD2; CDR3nt: TGTGCCAGCAGTGGGGGGGGACTAGCGGGAGGGAGGAATGAGCAGTTCTTC; CDR3aa: CASSGGGLAGGRNEQFF
len: 15; abundance: once; v_gene: TRBV11-2; j_gene: TRBJ2-5; d_gene: .; CDR3nt: TGTGCCAGCAGCTCGGCTTTAGAGTACCAAGAGACCCAGTACTTC; CDR3aa: CASSSALEYQETQYF